This TCR beta chain was identified during a study of blood T cells in healthy people across ages. A sample-barcoded 5' primer and a J-beta primer mix were used in a second PCR of roughly 7 to 11 cycles. TCRdb re-derived calls from the 5' RACE reads in MiXCR, one entry per CDR3 protein. The sample lists roughly 1,500,000 distinct CDR3 sequences; approximately 42% were seen once. Germline V lookup: CDR1 MNHNS, CDR2 SASEGT. This CDR3 has 14 residues. Germline trimming cut 6 bases from V and 10 bases from J; bases unmatched to any gene: 9. The sequence derives from a young woman in good health. The chain has TRBV6-1 and TRBJ2-1; 10 nucleotides line up with TRBD2. The sequenced sample consisted of blood. CDR3 in DNA: TGTGCCAGCAGGGAGCGGGGGGGCTACGGGGAGCAGTTCTTC. This translates into CASRERGGYGEQFF.